The present T cell receptor beta chain was sequenced within a study of cytotoxic CD8 clonotypes in ibrutinib-treated CLL. Study overall: Of a cohort that held 11 to 12 relapsed/refractory and around 14 treatment-naive patients, 17 to 18 were IGHV unmutated. Overall study results and limits: Measured clonality at baseline was greater than in age-matched healthy donors and tracked with circulating CD8+ T-cell counts.

Points on this clone: Its antigen is still unknown.

CDR1 is MDHEN, CDR2 SYDVKM, per germline. The CDR3 has 11 residues. Trimming shortened V by 2 bases and J by 8 bases, and 3 bases separated the two germline ends. Only in-frame clones appear in the TCRdb table, and some are missing; sequencing was by immunoSEQ multiplex PCR. The table shows 150,000 or so clones, with 65% to 85% occurring only once. Sequenced here: PBMCs, sampled after 36 months of ibrutinib treatment. This sequence was found in a human donor with chronic lymphocytic leukemia. The chain has TRBV28 and TRBJ1-4, with D unclear. The CDR3 region is CASSLEEKLFF. CDR3 nucleotide sequence: TGTGCCAGCAGTTTAGAGGAAAAACTGTTTTTT.